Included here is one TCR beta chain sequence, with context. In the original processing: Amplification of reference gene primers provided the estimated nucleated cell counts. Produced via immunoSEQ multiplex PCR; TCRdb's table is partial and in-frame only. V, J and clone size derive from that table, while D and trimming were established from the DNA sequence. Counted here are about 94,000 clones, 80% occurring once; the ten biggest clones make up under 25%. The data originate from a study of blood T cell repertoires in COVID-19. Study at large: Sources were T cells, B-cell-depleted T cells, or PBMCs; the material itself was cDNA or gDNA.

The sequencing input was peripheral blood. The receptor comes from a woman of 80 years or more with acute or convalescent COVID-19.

DNA of the CDR3: TGTGCCACCAGCAGAGTTTTGACTAGCGGGAGCAGCTCCTACGAGCAGTACTTC. Its protein product is CATSRVLTSGSSSYEQYF. V gene TRBV15 combines with J gene TRBJ2-7; 12 nucleotides align to TRBD2. Germline V CDR1 and CDR2: LNHNV, YYDKDF (reference sequence). The CDR3 length is 18 residues. J lost 0 bases, V lost 1 base, and 7 bases had no gene match.